This T cell receptor beta chain is from a study of T-cell memory formation after mild COVID-19. The CDR3 contains 16 residues. Germline loops: CDR1 LGHDT, CDR2 YNNKEL (reference sequence). J was trimmed by 5 bases and V by 2 bases; bases with no gene match: 3. Sample barcodes and UMIs were carried by the TCR alpha and TCR beta cDNA libraries that 5'RACE generated with constant-segment primers. TCRdb redid the calling of the 5' RACE reads with MiXCR, one entry per CDR3 protein. The sample yields hundreds of thousands of distinct CDR3 sequences, nearly 25% seen once. This TCR was recovered from an adult woman who had mild COVID-19 (a few samples of this study predate the infection). Cell type and time point are not known. Sequenced sample: PBMCs or a T cell subset sorted from them (not recorded which). This chain joins TRBV3-1 and TRBJ1-6; 10 positions match TRBD1. The CDR3, as DNA: TGTGCCAGCAGCCAACCCGGGACAGGGGATAATTCACCCCTCCACTTT. It is translated as CASSQPGTGDNSPLHF.